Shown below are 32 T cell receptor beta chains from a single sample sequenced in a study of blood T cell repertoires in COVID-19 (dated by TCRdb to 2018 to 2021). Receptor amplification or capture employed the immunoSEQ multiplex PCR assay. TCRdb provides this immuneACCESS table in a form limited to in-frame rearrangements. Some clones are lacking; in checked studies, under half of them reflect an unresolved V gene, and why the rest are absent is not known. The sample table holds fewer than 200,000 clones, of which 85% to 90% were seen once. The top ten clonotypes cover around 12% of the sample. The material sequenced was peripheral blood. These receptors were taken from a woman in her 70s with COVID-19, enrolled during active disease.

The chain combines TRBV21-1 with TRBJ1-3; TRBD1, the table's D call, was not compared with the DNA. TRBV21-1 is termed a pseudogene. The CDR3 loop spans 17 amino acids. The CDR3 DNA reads TGTGCCAGCAGCAAAGTCTCGGTCGTACAGGGAGGAAACACCATATATTTT. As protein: CASSKVSVVQGGNTIYF.

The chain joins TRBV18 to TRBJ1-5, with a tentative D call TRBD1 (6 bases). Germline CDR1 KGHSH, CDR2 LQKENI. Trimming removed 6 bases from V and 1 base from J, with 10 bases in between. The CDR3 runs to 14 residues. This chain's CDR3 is CASSRGTSNQPQHF. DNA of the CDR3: TGTGCCAGCTCGCGAGGGACAAGCAATCAGCCCCAGCATTTT.

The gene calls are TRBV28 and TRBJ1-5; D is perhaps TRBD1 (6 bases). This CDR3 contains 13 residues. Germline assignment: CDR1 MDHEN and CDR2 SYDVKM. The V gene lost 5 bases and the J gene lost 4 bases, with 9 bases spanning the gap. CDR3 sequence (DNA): TGTGCCAGCAGTCACAGGGAAAATCAGCCCCAGCATTTT. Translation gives CASSHRENQPQHF. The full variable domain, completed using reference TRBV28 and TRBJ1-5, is DVKVTQSSRYLVKRTGEKVFLECVQDMDHENMFWYRQDPGLGLRLIYFSYDVKMKEKGDIPEGYSVSREKKERFSLILESASTNQTSMYLCASSHRENQPQHFGDGTRLSIL.

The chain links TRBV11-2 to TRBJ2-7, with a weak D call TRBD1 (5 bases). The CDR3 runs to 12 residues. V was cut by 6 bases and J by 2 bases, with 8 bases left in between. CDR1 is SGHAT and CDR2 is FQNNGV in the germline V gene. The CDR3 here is CASRDIPYEQYF. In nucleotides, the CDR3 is TGTGCCAGCAGGGACATCCCCTACGAGCAGTACTTC. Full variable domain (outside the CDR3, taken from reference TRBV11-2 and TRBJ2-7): EAGVAQSPRYKIIEKRQSVAFWCNPISGHATLYWYQQILGQGPKLLIQFQNNGVVDDSQLPKDRFSAERLKGVDSTLKIQPAKLEDSAVYLCASRDIPYEQYFGPGTRLTVT.

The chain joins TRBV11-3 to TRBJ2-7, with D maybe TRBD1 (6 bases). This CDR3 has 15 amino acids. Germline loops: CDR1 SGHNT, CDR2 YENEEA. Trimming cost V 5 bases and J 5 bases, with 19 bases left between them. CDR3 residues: CASSPRSGGMDEQYF. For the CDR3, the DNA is TGTGCCAGCAGCCCTCGGTCTGGGGGCATGGACGAGCAGTACTTC.

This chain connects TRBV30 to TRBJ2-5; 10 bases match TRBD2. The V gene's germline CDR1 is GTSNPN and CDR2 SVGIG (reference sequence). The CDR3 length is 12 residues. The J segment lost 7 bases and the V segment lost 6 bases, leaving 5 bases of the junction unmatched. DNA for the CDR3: TGTGCCTGTGGAGCGGGAGGGTGGACCCAGTACTTC. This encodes CACGAGGWTQYF.

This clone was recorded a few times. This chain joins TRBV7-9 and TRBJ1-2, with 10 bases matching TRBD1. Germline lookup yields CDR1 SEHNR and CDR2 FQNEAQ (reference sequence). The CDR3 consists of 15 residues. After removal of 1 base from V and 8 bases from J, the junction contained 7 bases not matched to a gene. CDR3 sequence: CASSLGATGGHGYTF. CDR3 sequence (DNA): TGTGCCAGCAGCTTAGGAGCGACAGGGGGCCACGGCTACACCTTC.

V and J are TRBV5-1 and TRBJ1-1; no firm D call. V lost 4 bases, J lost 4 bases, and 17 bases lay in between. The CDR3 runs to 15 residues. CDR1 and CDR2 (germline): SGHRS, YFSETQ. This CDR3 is CASSLRGGRGTEAFF. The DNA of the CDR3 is TGCGCCAGCAGCCTTAGAGGAGGACGGGGCACTGAAGCTTTCTTT.

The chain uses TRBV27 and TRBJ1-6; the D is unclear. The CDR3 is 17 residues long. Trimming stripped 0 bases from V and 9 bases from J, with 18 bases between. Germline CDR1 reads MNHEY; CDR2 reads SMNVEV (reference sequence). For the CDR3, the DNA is TGTGCCAGCAGTTTATCTTGGAGGGCAGGCGTAAGTTCACCCCTCCACTTT. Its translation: CASSLSWRAGVSSPLHF.

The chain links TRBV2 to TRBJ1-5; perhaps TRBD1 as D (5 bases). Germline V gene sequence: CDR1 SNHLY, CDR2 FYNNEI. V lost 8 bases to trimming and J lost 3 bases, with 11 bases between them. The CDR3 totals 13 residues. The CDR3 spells CASSRETNQPQHF. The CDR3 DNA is TGTGCCAGCTCCAGGGAAACCAATCAGCCCCAGCATTTT.

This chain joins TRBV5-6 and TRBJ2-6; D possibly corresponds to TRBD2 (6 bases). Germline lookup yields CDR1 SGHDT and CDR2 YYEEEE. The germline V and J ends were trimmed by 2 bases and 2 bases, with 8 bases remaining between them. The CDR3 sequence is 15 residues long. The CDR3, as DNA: TGTGCCAGCAGCTTCGGGGGTACTGGGGCCAACGTCCTGACTTTC. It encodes CASSFGGTGANVLTF.

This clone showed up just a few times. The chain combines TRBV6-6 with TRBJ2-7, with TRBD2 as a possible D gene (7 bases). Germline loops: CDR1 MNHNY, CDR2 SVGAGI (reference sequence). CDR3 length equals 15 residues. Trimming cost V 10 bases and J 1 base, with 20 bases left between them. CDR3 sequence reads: CATKGGGGLSYEQYF. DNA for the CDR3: TGTGCCACCAAGGGGGGGGGAGGTCTTTCCTACGAGCAGTACTTC.

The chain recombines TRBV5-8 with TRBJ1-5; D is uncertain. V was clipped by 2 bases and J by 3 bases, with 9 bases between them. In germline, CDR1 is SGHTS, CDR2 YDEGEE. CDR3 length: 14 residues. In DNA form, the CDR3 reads TGTGCCAGCAGCTTATCCACCTACAATCAGCCCCAGCATTTT. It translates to CASSLSTYNQPQHF.

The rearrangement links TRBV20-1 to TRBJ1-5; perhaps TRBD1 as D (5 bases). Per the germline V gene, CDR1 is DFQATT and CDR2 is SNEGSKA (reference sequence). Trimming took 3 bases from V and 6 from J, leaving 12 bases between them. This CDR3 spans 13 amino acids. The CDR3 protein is CSASVQGGQPQHF. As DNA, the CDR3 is TGCAGTGCTAGTGTCCAGGGCGGTCAGCCCCAGCATTTT.

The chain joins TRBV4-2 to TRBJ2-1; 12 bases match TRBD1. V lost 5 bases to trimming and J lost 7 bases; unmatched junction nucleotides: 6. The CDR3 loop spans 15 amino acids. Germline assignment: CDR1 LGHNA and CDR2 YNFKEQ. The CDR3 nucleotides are TGTGCCAGCAGCTACCGGGACAGGGGGCGAAATGAGCAGTTCTTC. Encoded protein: CASSYRDRGRNEQFF.

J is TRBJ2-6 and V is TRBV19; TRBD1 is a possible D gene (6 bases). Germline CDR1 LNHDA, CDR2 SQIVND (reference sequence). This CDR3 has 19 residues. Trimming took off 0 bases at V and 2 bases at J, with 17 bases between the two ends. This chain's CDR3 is CASSIDLLQGMTGANVLTF. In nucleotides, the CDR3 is TGTGCCAGTAGTATAGATCTATTACAGGGAATGACTGGGGCCAACGTCCTGACTTTC.

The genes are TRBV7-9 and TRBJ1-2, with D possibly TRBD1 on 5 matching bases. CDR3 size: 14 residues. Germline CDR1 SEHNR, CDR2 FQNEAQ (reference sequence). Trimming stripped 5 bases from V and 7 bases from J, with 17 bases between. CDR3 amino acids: CASSPGGGRAGYTF. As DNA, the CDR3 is TGTGCCAGCAGCCCCGGGGGGGGTCGGGCTGGCTACACCTTC.

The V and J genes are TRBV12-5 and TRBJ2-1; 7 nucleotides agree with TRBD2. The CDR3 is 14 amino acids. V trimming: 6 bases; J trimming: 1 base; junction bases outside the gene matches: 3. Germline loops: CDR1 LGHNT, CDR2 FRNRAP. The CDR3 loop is CASGPGGSYNEQFF. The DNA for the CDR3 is TGTGCTAGTGGCCCGGGAGGTTCCTACAATGAGCAGTTCTTC.

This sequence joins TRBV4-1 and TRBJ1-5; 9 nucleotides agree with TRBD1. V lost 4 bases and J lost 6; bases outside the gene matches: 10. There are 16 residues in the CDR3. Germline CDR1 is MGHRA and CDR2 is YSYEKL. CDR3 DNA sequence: TGCGCCAGCAGCCGGATTACAGGGGGCTGGGGTCAGCCCCAGCATTTT. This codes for CASSRITGGWGQPQHF.

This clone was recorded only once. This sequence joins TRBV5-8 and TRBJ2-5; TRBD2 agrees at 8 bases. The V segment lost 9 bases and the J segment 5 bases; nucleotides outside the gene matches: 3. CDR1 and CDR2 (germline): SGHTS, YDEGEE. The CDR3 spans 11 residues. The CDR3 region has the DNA TGTGCCACCAGACTAGCGGAGACCCAGTACTTC. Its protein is CATRLAETQYF. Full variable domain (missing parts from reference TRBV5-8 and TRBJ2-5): EAGVTQSPTHLIKTRGQQATLRCSPISGHTSVYWYQQALGLGLQFLLWYDEGEERNRGNFPPRFSGRQFPNYSSELNVNALELEDSALYLCATRLAETQYFGPGTRLLVL.

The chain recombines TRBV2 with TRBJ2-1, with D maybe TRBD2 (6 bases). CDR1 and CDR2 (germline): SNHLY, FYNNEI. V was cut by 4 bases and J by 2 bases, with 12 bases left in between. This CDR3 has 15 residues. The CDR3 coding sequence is TGTGCCAGCAGTGGCGTGGCGGGGCCCTACAATGAGCAGTTCTTC. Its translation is CASSGVAGPYNEQFF.

CDR3 residues: CASSLMAPGQGYGYTF. The CDR3 DNA reads as TGTGCCAGCAGCTTAATGGCCCCGGGACAAGGATATGGCTACACCTTC. The chain joins TRBV7-3 to TRBJ1-2, with D maybe TRBD1 (6 bases). The germline gives CDR1 SGHTA, CDR2 FQGTGA. The CDR3 totals 16 residues. V was cut by 1 base and J by 5 bases, with 17 bases left in between.

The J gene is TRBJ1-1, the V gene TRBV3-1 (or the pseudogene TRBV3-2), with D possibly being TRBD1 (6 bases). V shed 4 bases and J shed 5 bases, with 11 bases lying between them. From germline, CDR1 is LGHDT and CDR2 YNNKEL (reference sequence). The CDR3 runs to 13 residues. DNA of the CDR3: TGTGCCAGCAGCCGACAGGAGTGGACTGAAGCTTTCTTT. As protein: CASSRQEWTEAFF.

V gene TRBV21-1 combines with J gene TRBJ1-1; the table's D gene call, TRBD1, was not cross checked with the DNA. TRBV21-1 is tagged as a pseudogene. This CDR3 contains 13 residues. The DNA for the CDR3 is TGTGCCAGCCCCGGACAGGGGAGGACTGAAGCTTTCTTT. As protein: CASPGQGRTEAFF.

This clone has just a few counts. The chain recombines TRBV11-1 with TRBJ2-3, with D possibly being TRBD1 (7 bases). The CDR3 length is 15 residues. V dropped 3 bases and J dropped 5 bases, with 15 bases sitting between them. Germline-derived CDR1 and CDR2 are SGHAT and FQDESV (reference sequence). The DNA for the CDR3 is TGTGCCAGCAGCTTTTCGGGGGACAGACAAGATACGCAGTATTTT. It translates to CASSFSGDRQDTQYF.

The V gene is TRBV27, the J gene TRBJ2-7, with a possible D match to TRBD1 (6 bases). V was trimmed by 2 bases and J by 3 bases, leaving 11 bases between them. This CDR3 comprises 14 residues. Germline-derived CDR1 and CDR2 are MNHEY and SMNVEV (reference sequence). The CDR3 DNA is TGTGCCAGCAGTTTAGGCCAGGGGCACTACGAGCAGTACTTC. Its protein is CASSLGQGHYEQYF.

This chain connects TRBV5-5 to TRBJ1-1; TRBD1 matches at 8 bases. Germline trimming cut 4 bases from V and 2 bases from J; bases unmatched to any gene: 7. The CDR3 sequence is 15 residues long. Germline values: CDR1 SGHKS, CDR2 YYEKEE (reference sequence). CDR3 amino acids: CASSIGQGGNTEAFF. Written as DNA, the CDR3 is TGTGCCAGCAGCATCGGACAGGGTGGCAACACTGAAGCTTTCTTT.

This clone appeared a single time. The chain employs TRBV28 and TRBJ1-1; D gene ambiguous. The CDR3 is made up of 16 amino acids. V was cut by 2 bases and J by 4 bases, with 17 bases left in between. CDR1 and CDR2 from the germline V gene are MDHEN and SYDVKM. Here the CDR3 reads CASSLTKREPPTEAFF. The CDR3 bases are TGTGCCAGCAGTTTAACCAAAAGAGAGCCCCCCACTGAAGCTTTCTTT.

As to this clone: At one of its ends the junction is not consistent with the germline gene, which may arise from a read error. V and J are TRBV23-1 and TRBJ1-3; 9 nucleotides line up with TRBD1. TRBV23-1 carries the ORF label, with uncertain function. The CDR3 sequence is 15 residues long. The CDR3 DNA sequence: TGCGCCAGCAGTCAGTCAGGACAGGGGTTCCCGCTACAGCCTTTT. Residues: CASSQSGQGFPLQPF.

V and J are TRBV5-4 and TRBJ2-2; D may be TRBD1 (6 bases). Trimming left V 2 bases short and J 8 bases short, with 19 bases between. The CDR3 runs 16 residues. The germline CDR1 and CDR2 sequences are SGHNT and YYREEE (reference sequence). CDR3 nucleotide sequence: TGTGCCAGCAGCTTCCCAGCAGGGGCAGGACAAGGGGAGCTGTTTTTT. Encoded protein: CASSFPAGAGQGELFF.

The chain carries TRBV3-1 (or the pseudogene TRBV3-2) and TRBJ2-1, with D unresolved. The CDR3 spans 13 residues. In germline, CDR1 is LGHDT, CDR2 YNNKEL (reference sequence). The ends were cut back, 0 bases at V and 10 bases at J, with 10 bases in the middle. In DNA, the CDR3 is TGTGCCAGCAGCCAAGATCGACATTCGGAGCAGTTCTTC. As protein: CASSQDRHSEQFF.

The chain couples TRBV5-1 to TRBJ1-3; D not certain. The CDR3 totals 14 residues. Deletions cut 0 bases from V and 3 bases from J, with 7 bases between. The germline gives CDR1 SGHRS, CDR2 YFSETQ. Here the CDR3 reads CASSLDKSGNTIYF. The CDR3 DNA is TGCGCCAGCAGCTTGGACAAAAGTGGAAACACCATATATTTT.